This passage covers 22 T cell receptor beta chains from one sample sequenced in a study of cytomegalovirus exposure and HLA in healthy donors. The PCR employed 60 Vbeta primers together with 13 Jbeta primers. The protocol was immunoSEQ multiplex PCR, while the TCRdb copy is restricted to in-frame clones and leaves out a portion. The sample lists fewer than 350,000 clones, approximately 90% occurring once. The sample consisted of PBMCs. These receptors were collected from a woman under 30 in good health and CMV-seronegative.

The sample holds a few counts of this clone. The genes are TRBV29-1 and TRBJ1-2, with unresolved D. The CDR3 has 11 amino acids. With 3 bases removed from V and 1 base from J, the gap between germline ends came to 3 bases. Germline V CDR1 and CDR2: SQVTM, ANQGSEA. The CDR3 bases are TGCAGCGTTGACTATAACTATGGCTACACCTTC. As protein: CSVDYNYGYTF.

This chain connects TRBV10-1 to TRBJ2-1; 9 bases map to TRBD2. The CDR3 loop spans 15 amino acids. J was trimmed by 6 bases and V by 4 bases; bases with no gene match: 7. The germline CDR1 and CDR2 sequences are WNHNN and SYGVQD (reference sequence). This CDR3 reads CASSAGLAGRNEQFF. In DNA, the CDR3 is TGCGCCAGCAGTGCTGGGCTAGCGGGGCGCAATGAGCAGTTCTTC.

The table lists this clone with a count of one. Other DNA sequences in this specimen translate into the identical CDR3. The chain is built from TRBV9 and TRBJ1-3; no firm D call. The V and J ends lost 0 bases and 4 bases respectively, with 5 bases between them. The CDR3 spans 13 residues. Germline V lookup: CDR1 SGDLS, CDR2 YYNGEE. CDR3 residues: CASSVGGGNTIYF. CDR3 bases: TGTGCCAGCAGCGTAGGAGGGGGAAACACCATATATTTT.

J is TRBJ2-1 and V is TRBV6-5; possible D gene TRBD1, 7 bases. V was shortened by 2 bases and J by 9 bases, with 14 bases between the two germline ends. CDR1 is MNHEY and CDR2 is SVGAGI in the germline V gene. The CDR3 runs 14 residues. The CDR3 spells CASSYPAGGSEQFF. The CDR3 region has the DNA TGTGCCAGCAGTTACCCCGCAGGGGGGTCTGAGCAGTTCTTC.

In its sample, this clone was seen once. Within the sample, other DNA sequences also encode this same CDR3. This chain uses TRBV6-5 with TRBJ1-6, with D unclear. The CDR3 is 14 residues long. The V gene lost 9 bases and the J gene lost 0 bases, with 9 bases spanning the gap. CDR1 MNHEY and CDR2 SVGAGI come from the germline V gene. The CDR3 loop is CASVGSSYNSPLHF. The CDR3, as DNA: TGTGCCAGTGTGGGGAGCTCCTATAATTCACCCCTCCACTTT.

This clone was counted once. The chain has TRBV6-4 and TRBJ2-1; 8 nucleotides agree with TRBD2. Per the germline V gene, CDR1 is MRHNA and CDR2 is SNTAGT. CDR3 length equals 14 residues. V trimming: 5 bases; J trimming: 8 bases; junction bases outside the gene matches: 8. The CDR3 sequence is CASSPRGDGHEQFF. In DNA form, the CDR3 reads TGTGCCAGCAGTCCGCGGGGGGATGGGCATGAGCAGTTCTTC.

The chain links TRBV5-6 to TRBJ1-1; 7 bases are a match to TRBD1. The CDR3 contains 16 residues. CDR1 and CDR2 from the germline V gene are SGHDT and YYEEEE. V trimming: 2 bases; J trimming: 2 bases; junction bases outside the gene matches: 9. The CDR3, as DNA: TGTGCCAGCAGCTTCTCCCTTGACAGGGACAACACTGAAGCTTTCTTT. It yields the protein CASSFSLDRDNTEAFF.

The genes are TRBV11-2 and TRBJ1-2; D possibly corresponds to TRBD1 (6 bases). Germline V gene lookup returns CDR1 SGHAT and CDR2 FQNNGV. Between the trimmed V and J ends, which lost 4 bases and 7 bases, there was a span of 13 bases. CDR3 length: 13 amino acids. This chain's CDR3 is CASSSNREGGYTF. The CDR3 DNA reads TGTGCCAGCAGCTCCAACAGGGAAGGTGGCTACACCTTC.

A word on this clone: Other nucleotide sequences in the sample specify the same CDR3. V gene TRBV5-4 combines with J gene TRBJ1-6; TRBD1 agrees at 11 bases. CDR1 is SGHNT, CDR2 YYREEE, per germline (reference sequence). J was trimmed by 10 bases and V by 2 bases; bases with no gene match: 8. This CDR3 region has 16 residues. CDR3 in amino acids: CASSFGQGAKGSPLHF. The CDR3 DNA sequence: TGTGCCAGCAGCTTTGGACAGGGGGCAAAGGGATCACCCCTCCACTTT.

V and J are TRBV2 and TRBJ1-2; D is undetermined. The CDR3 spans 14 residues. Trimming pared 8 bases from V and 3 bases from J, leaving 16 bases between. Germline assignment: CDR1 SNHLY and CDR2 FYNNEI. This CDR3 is CASQMRTGDYGYTF. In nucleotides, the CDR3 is TGTGCCAGCCAAATGAGGACGGGAGACTATGGCTACACCTTC.

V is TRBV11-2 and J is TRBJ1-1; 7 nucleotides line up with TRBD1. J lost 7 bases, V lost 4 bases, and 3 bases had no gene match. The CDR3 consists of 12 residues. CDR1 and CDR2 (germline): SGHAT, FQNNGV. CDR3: CASSSQGDEAFF. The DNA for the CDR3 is TGTGCCAGCAGCTCCCAGGGGGATGAAGCTTTCTTT.

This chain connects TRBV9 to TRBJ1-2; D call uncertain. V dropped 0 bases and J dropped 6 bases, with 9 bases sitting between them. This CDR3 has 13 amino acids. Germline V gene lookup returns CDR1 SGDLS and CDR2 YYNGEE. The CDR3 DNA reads TGTGCCAGCAGCGTAGATTTGGAGGATGGCTACACCTTC. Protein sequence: CASSVDLEDGYTF. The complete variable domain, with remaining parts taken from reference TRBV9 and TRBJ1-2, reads DSGVTQTPKHLITATGQRVTLRCSPRSGDLSVYWYQQSLDQGLQFLIQYYNGEERAKGNILERFSAQQFPDLHSELNLSSLELGDSALYFCASSVDLEDGYTFGSGTRLTVV.

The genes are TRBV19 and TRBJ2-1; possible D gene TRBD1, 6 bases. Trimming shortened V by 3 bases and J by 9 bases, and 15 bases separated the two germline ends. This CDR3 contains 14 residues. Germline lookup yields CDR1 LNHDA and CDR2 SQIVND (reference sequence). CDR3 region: CASSIRTVSPEQFF. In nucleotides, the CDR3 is TGTGCCAGTAGTATCCGGACAGTGTCCCCTGAGCAGTTCTTC.

The CDR3, as DNA: TGTGCCAGCTGCATTGGGGGCGGACCATACAATGAGCAGTTCTTC. Translation gives CASCIGGGPYNEQFF. This chain links TRBV2 with TRBJ2-1, with D possibly matching TRBD1 (6 bases). V was trimmed by 8 bases and J by 4 bases, leaving 18 bases between them. CDR1 is SNHLY and CDR2 is FYNNEI in the germline V gene. The length of the CDR3 is 15 residues.

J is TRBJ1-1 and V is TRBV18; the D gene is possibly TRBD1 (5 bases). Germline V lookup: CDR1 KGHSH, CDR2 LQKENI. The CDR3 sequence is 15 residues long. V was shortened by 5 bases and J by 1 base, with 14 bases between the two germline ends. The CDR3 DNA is TGTGCCAGCTCAGACGAAGACAGAGCGAACACTGAAGCTTTCTTT. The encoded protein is CASSDEDRANTEAFF. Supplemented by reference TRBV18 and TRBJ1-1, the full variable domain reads NAGVMQNPRHLVRRRGQEARLRCSPMKGHSHVYWYRQLPEEGLKFMVYLQKENIIDESGMPKERFSAEFPKEGPSILRIQQVVRGDSAAYFCASSDEDRANTEAFFGQGTRLTVV.

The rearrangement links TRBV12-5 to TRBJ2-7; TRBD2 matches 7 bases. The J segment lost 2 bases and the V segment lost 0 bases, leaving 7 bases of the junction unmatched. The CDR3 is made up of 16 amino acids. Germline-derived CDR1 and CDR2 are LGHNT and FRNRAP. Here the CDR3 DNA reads TGTGCTAGTGGTTTGGTTATAGGGACTACAACCTACGAGCAGTACTTC. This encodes CASGLVIGTTTYEQYF.

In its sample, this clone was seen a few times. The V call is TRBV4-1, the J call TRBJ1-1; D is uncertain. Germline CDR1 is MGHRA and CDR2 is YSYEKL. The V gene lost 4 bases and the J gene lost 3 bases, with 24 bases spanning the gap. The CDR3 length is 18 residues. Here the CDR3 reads CASSPRFGGYSSYTEAFF. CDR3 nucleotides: TGCGCCAGCAGCCCGCGGTTTGGAGGTTACAGCTCCTACACTGAAGCTTTCTTT.

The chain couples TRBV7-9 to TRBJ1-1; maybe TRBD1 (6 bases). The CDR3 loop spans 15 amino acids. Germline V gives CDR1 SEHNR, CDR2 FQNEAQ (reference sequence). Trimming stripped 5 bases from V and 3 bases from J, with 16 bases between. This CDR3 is CASSPTTGQHTEAFF. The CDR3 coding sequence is TGTGCCAGCAGCCCAACGACAGGACAGCACACTGAAGCTTTCTTT.

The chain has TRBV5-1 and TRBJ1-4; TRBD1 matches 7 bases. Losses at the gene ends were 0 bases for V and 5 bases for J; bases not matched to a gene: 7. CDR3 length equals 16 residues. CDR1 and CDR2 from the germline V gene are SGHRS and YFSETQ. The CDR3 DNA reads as TGCGCCAGCAGCTTGGCCTCGGGACAGTCCAATGAAAAACTGTTTTTT. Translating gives CASSLASGQSNEKLFF.

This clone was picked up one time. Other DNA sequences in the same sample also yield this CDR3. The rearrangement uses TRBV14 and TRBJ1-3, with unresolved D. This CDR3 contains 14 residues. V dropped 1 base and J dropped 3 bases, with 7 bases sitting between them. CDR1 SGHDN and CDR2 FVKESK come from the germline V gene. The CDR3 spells CASSQGGFGNTIYF. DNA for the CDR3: TGTGCCAGCAGCCAAGGAGGGTTTGGAAACACCATATATTTT.

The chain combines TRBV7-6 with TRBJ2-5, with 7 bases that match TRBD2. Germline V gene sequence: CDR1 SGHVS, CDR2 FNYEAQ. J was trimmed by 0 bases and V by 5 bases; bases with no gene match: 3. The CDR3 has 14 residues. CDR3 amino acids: CASSLGTNQETQYF. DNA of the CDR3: TGTGCCAGCAGCCTAGGGACTAACCAAGAGACCCAGTACTTC.

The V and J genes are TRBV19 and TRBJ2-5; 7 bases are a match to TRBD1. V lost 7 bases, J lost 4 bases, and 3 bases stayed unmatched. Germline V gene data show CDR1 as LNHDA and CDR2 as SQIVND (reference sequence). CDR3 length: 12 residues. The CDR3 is CASTAGGETQYF. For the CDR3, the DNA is TGTGCCAGTACGGCAGGGGGAGAGACCCAGTACTTC.